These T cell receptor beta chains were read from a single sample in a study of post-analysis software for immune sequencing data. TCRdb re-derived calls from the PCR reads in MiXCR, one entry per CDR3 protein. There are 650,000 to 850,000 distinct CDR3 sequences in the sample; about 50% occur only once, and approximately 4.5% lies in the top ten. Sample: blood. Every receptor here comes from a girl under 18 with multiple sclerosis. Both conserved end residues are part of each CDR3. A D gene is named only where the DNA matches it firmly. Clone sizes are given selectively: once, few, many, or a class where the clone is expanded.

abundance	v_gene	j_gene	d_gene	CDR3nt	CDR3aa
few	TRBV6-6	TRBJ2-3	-	TGTGCCAGCAGTTACAGGTCCGATACGCAGTATTTT	CASSYRSDTQYF
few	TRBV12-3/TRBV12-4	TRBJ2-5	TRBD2	TGTGCCAGCAGTTCCGGGATCGGGCTAGCGGGAGCCGAGACCCAGTACTTC	CASSSGIGLAGAETQYF
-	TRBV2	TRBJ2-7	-	TGTGCCAGCAGTGGACGGAGCTCCTACAATGAGCAGTACTTC	CASSGRSSYNEQYF
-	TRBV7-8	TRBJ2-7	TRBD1	TGTGCCAGCAACCAGGGGGCAGGGCTATCCTACGAGCAGTACTTC	CASNQGAGLSYEQYF
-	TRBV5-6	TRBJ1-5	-	TGTGCCAGCAGCTTGAGAGGTCCGTCGACGCAGCCCCAGCATTTT	CASSLRGPSTQPQHF
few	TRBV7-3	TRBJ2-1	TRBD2	TGTGCCAGCAGCGGGAGCGGGGGGTACAATGAGCAGTTCTTC	CASSGSGGYNEQFF
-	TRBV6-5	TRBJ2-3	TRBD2	TGTGCCGGTCCGCGCGGGAGATGCACAGATACGCAGTATTTT	CAGPRGRCTDTQYF
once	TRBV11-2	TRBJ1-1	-	TGTGCCAGCAGCTTAGACGTTTATCGGCAGGTGAACACTGAAGCTTTCTTT	CASSLDVYRQVNTEAFF
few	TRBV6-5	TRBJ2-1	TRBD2	TGTGCCAGCAGTTACTTGTCTAGCGGGGCAGCCACGGATGAGCAGTTCTTC	CASSYLSSGAATDEQFF
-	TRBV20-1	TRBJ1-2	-	TGCAGTGCCCGAGTGGGGGGGGCAGGGGGCTACACCTTC	CSARVGGAGGYTF
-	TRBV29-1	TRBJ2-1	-	TGCAGCGTTGAAGCCAGGACCCACAATGAGCAGTTCTTC	CSVEARTHNEQFF
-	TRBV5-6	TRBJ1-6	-	TGTGCCAGCAGCTTGTGGGGGTGGTCCTATAATTCACCCCTCCACTTT	CASSLWGWSYNSPLHF
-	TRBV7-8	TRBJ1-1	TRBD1	TGTGCCAGCAGCTTAGACAGGGGGCGCAGGGGTACTGAAGCTTTCTTT	CASSLDRGRRGTEAFF
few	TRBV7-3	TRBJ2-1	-	TGTGCCAGCAGCTTAATGCCGCTAACACTTGGGAATGAGCAGTTCTTC	CASSLMPLTLGNEQFF
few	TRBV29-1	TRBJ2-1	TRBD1	TGCAGCGCGGACAGGGGTTCCTACAATGAGCAGTTCTTC	CSADRGSYNEQFF
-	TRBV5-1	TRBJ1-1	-	TGCGCCAGCAGCTTGAGTGGCATACAGAACACTGAAGCTTTCTTT	CASSLSGIQNTEAFF
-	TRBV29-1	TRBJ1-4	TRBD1	TGCAGCGTGAGGGGGCAGGGTGGCGAAAAACTGTTTTTT	CSVRGQGGEKLFF
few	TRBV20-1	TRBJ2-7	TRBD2	TGCAGTGCTGGGACTAGCGGGAGCGACGAGCAGTACTTC	CSAGTSGSDEQYF
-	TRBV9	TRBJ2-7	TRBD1	TGTGCCAGCAGCACCCAAGCAGGGGGCACCTCCTACGAGCAGTACTTC	CASSTQAGGTSYEQYF
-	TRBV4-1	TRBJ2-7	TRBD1	TGCGCCAGCAGCTCGGGACAGGAGACCTACGAGCAGTACTTC	CASSSGQETYEQYF
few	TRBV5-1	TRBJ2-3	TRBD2	TGCGCCAGCAGCCTCTGGACTAGCGGGAGCACAGATACGCAGTATTTT	CASSLWTSGSTDTQYF
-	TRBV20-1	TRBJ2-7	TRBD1	TGCAGTGCCCAGCCGGGACAGGGGGCTGGCGAGCAGTACTTC	CSAQPGQGAGEQYF
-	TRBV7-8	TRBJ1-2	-	TGTGCCAGCAGCTTTGAGGGGTATGGCTATGGCTACACCTTC	CASSFEGYGYGYTF
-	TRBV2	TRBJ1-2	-	TGTGCCAGCAGTGGCGAGTATGGCTACACCTTC	CASSGEYGYTF
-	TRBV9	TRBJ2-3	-	TGTGCCAGCAGCGTAGGAGGGTTTCCAGATACGCAGTATTTT	CASSVGGFPDTQYF
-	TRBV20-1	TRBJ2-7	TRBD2	TGCAGTGCTAGAGGGGGGGGAGTGAACTCCTACGAGCAGTACTTC	CSARGGGVNSYEQYF
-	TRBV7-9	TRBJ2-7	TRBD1	TGTGCCAGCAGCGGCCGAAGACAGGGGAACTACGAGCAGTACTTC	CASSGRRQGNYEQYF